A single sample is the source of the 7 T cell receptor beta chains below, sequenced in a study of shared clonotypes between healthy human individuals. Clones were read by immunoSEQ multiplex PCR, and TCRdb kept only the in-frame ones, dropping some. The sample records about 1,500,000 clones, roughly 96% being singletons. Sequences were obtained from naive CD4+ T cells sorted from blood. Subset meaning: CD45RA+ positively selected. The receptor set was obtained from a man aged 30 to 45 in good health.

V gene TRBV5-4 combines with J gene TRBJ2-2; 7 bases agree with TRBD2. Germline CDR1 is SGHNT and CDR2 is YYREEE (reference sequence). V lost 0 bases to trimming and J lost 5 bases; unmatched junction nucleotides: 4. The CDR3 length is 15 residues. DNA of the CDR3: TGTGCCAGCAGCTTGGCCCTAGCGGAGACCGGGGAGCTGTTTTTT. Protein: CASSLALAETGELFF.

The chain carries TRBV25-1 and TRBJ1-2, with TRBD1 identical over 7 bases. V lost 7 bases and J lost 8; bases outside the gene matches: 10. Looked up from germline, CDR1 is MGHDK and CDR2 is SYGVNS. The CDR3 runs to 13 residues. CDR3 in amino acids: CASTRTGGFGYTF. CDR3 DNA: TGTGCCAGCACCCGGACAGGCGGGTTCGGCTACACCTTC.

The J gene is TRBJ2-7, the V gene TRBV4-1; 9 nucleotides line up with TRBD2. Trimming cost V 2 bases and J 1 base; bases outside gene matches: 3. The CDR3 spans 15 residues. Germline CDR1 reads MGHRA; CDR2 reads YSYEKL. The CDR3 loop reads CASSQQREASYEQYF. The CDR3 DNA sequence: TGCGCCAGCAGCCAACAGCGGGAGGCTTCCTACGAGCAGTACTTC.

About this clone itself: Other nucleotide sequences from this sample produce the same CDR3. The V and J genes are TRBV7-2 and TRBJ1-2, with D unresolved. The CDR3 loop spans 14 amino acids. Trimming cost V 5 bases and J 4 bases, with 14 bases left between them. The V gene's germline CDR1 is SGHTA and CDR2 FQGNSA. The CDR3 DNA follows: TGTGCCAGCAGCCCTGGGCCAGGAATCTATGGCTACACCTTC. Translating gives CASSPGPGIYGYTF.

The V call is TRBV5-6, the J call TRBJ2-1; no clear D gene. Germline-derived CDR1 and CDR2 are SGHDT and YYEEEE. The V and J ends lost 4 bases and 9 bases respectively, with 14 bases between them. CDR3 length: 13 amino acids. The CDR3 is CASSPSRTGEQFF. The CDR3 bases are TGTGCCAGCAGCCCTAGTCGAACGGGTGAGCAGTTCTTC.

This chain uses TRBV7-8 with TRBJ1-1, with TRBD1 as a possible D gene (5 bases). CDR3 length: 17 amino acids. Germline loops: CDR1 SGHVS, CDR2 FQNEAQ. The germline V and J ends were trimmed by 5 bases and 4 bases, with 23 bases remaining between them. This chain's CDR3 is CASSADPNGAGGTEAFF. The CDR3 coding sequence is TGTGCCAGCAGCGCGGACCCGAACGGGGCAGGAGGCACTGAAGCTTTCTTT.

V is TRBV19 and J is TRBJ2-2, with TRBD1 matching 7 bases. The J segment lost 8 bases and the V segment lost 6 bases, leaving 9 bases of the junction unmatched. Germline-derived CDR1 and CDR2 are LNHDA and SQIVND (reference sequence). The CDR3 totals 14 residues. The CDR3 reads CASRVVGGGGELFF. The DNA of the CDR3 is TGTGCCAGTAGGGTCGTAGGGGGCGGAGGGGAGCTGTTTTTT.